The source of this TCR beta chain is a study of T cell repertoires in cytomegalovirus infection. MiXCR, run by TCRdb on the reads, gives a single entry per CDR3 protein. The sample shows 510,000 or so distinct CDR3 sequences, 26% of them seen only once. After removal of 2 bases from V and 4 bases from J, the junction contained 5 bases not matched to a gene. Germline CDR1 and CDR2: SGHTA and FQGNSA. The CDR3 is 15 residues long. The origin of this receptor is a human donor in good health (CMV status not recorded). Some clones in this sample may be carry-over from other donors' samples. The rearrangement joins TRBV7-2 to TRBJ2-3; 8 nucleotides agree with TRBD2. Sample: PBMCs. The CDR3 coding sequence is TGTGCCAGCAGCTTACAAGCGGGAGCGGCAGATACGCAGTATTTT. It encodes CASSLQAGAADTQYF.